A selection of T cell receptor beta chains follows, all from one sample in a study of cytomegalovirus exposure and HLA in healthy donors. Profiling relied on immunoSEQ multiplex PCR, and the TCRdb table lists in-frame clones only, not all of them. The table records around 150,000 clones, 70% of them present only once. The sequenced sample was PBMCs. The source of these receptors is a man aged 18 to 30 in good health and CMV-seropositive. Both conserved end residues are part of each CDR3. Fields, in order: CDR3 length, J gene, V gene, CDR3 protein.

length: 15
J: TRBJ2-2
V: TRBV4-1
CDR3: CASSQGREYTGELFF

length: 15
J: TRBJ2-6
V: TRBV5-1
CDR3: CASSLRGSGANVLTF

length: 15
J: TRBJ1-3
V: TRBV4-1
CDR3: CASSGVRQGGNTIYF

length: 15
J: TRBJ2-2
V: TRBV11-3
CDR3: CASSPTGERNGELFF

length: 14
J: TRBJ1-2
V: TRBV4-1
CDR3: CASSQDSGNYGYTF

length: 15
J: TRBJ1-1
V: TRBV18
CDR3: CASSPLQVENTEAFF

length: 16
J: TRBJ2-3
V: TRBV5-4
CDR3: CASSLAPAGGTDTQYF

length: 14
J: TRBJ2-3
V: TRBV2
CDR3: CASSEWLATDTQYF

length: 11
J: TRBJ1-1
V: TRBV29-1
CDR3: CSGSDRSEAFF

length: 13
J: TRBJ1-1
V: TRBV19
CDR3: CASSIQGITEAFF

length: 16
J: TRBJ2-3
V: TRBV5-1
CDR3: CASSRDRVSGTDTQYF

length: 14
J: TRBJ1-1
V: TRBV29-1
CDR3: CSVEEIIGPYEAFF